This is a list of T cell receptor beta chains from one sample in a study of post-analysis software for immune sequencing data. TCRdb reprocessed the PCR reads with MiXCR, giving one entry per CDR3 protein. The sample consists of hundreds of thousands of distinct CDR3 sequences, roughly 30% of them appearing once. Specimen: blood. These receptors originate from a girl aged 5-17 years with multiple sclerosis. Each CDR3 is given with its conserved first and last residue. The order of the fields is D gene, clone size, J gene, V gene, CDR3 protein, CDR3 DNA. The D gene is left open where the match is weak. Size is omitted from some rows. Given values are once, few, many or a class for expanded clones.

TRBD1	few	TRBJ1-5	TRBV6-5	CASSRGPHSNQPQHF	TGTGCCAGCAGTAGGGGGCCCCATAGCAATCAGCCCCAGCATTTT
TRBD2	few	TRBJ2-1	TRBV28	CASLTKLAGDYNEQFF	TGTGCCAGCCTTACAAAACTAGCGGGGGATTACAATGAGCAGTTCTTC
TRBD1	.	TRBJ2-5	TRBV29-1	CSVERGQGQETQYF	TGCAGCGTTGAAAGGGGACAGGGCCAAGAGACCCAGTACTTC
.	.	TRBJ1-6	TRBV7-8	CASSQNTGTGSGGWISPLHF	TGTGCCAGCAGCCAAAACACGGGAACAGGCTCGGGAGGGTGGATTTCACCCCTCCACTTT
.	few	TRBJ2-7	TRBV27	CASSSGSFAQYF	TGTGCCAGCAGTTCTGGCTCCTTCGCCCAGTACTTC
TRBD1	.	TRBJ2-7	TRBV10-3	CAISYRDRGDEQYF	TGTGCCATCAGCTATCGGGACAGGGGCGACGAGCAGTACTTC
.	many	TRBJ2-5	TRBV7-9	CASSLTVKETQYF	TGTGCCAGCAGCCTAACCGTAAAAGAGACCCAGTACTTC
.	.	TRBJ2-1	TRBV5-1	CASSLDDWQETQFF	TGCGCCAGCAGCTTGGACGACTGGCAAGAGACCCAGTTCTTC
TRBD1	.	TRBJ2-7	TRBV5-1	CASSFLHGTASYEQYF	TGCGCCAGCAGCTTCCTCCACGGGACAGCCTCCTACGAGCAGTACTTC
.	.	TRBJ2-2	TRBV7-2	CASSSGIGELFF	TGTGCCAGCAGCTCAGGGATCGGGGAGCTGTTTTTT
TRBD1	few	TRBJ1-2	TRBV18	CASSSLRDSYGYTF	TGTGCCAGCTCATCCCTCCGGGACAGCTATGGCTACACCTTC
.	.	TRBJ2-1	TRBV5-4	CASSTETQVGGNEQFF	TGTGCCAGCAGTACAGAAACTCAGGTGGGAGGCAATGAGCAGTTCTTC
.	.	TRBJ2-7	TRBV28	CASSLRWSSQSEQYF	TGTGCCAGCAGTTTAAGGTGGTCAAGCCAAAGCGAGCAGTACTTC
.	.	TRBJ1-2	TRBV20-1	CSASGRAYGYTF	TGCAGTGCTAGTGGGCGGGCCTATGGCTACACCTTC
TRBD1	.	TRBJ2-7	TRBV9	CAGSVEGQGNNEQYF	TGTGCCGGCAGCGTAGAGGGACAGGGGAACAACGAGCAGTACTTC
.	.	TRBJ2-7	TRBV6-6	CASSGAWEKSYEQYF	TGTGCCAGCAGTGGCGCTTGGGAAAAATCCTACGAGCAGTACTTC
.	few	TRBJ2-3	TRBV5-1	CASSLVLVGNTQYF	TGCGCCAGCAGCTTGGTCCTCGTTGGGAATACGCAGTATTTT
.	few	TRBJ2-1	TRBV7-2	CASSLALGGKTDNEQFF	TGTGCCAGCAGCTTAGCGCTGGGCGGGAAAACTGACAATGAGCAGTTCTTC
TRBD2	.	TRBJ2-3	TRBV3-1	CASSQDLGSGSHTQYF	TGTGCCAGCAGCCAAGATCTGGGTAGCGGGAGTCATACGCAGTATTTT
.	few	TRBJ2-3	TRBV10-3	CATGTFSSTDTQYF	TGTGCCACCGGGACATTTTCGAGCACAGATACGCAGTATTTT
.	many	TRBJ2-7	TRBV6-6	CASSISSHEQYF	TGTGCCAGCAGTATCAGTTCTCACGAGCAGTACTTC
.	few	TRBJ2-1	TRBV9	CASSAIFNEQFF	TGTGCCAGCAGCGCCATATTCAATGAGCAGTTCTTC
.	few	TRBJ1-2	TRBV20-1	CSAQGQNYGYTF	TGCAGTGCTCAAGGACAGAACTATGGCTACACCTTC
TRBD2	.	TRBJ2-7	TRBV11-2	CASSLALAGPNNEQYF	TGTGCCAGCAGCTTAGCACTAGCGGGGCCAAACAATGAGCAGTACTTC
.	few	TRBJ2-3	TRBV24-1	CATSEAGFADTQYF	TGTGCCACCAGTGAGGCGGGGTTCGCAGATACGCAGTATTTT
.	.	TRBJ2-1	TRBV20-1	CSASSSGVFYNEQFF	TGCAGTGCTAGCTCGTCAGGGGTTTTTTACAATGAGCAGTTCTTC
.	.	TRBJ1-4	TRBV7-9	CASSLGGYEKLFF	TGTGCCAGCAGCTTAGGAGGTTACGAAAAACTGTTTTTT
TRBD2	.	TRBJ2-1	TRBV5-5	CASRPTAGGYNEQFF	TGTGCCAGCAGACCTACAGCGGGAGGCTACAATGAGCAGTTCTTC
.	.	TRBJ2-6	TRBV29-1	CSVAGPSGANVLTF	TGCAGCGTTGCAGGACCCTCTGGGGCCAACGTCCTGACTTTC
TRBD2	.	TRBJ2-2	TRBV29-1	CSGTREVDTGELFF	TGCAGCGGGACACGGGAGGTGGACACCGGGGAGCTGTTTTTT
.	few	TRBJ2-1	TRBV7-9	CASSSTGYGEFF	TGTGCCAGCAGTTCCACAGGGTATGGGGAGTTCTTC
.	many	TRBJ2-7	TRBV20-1	CSARKWGRQTYEQYF	TGCAGTGCTAGGAAATGGGGAAGACAGACCTACGAGCAGTACTTC
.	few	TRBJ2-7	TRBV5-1	CASSWSTGSSYEQYF	TGCGCCAGCAGCTGGAGTACAGGGAGCTCCTACGAGCAGTACTTC
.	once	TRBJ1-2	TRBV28	CASSLYPDRANYGYTF	TGTGCCAGCAGTTTATATCCGGACAGAGCTAACTATGGCTACACCTTC
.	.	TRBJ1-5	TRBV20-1	CSARGRGLSNQPQHF	TGCAGTGCTCGCGGGAGAGGTCTTAGCAATCAGCCCCAGCATTTT
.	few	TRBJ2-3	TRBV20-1	CSATQSGDTQYF	TGCAGTGCTACCCAAAGCGGAGATACGCAGTATTTT
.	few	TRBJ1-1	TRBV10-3	CAISEVQGDTEAFF	TGTGCCATCAGTGAGGTGCAGGGTGACACTGAAGCTTTCTTT
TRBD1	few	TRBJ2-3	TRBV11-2	CASSQSGTVTDTQYF	TGTGCCAGCAGCCAGTCCGGGACAGTCACAGATACGCAGTATTTT
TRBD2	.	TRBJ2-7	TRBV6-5	CASCYGSGRASEQYF	TGTGCCAGCTGTTACGGTAGCGGGAGGGCTAGCGAGCAGTACTTC
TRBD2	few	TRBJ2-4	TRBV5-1	CASSPRVGTSGTLAKNIQYF	TGCGCCAGCAGCCCCCGAGTAGGGACTAGCGGGACCCTAGCCAAAAACATTCAGTACTTC
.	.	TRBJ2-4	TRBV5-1	CASSLAQQTAAKNIQYF	TGCGCCAGCAGCTTGGCCCAACAAACGGCGGCCAAAAACATTCAGTACTTC
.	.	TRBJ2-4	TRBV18	CASSPVIGPKVNIQYF	TGTGCCAGCTCACCTGTTATTGGCCCCAAGGTGAACATTCAGTACTTC
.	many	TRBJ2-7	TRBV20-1	CSAPRRDPLTEQYF	TGCAGTGCTCCCCGGCGGGATCCCCTTACAGAGCAGTACTTC
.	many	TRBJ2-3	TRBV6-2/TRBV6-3	CASTSWSMDFGTDTQYF	TGTGCCAGCACCAGTTGGTCGATGGATTTCGGCACAGATACGCAGTATTTT
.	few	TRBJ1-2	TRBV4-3	CASSQRGGYGYTF	TGCGCCAGCAGCCAGAGGGGAGGCTATGGCTACACCTTC
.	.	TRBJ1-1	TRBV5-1	CASYPRVRGQGNTEAFF	TGCGCCAGCTACCCCCGGGTGCGGGGGCAGGGGAACACTGAAGCTTTCTTT
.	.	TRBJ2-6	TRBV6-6	CASSYFNSGANVLTF	TGTGCCAGCAGTTACTTCAACTCTGGGGCCAACGTCCTGACTTTC
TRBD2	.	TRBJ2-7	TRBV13	CASSPMGTSGPYEQYF	TGTGCCAGCAGCCCTATGGGGACTAGCGGCCCCTACGAGCAGTACTTC
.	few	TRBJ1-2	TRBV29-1	CSAGTAYGYTF	TGCAGCGCCGGGACGGCCTATGGCTACACCTTC
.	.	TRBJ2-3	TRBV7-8	CASSFRDGSTDTQYF	TGTGCCAGCAGCTTCCGGGACGGCAGCACAGATACGCAGTATTTT
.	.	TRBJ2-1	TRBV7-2	CASMAGNYNEQFF	TGTGCCAGCATGGCAGGAAACTACAATGAGCAGTTCTTC
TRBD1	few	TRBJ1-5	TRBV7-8	CASSGTGGSGQPQHF	TGTGCCAGCAGCGGGACAGGAGGTAGCGGTCAGCCCCAGCATTTT
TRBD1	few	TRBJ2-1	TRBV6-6	CASTGQGAPYNEQFF	TGTGCCAGCACCGGACAGGGGGCCCCCTACAATGAGCAGTTCTTC
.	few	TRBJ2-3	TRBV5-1	CASSPGLFPTDTQYF	TGCGCCAGCAGCCCGGGACTCTTTCCCACAGATACGCAGTATTTT
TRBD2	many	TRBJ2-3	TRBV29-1	CSVRSGNTQYF	TGCAGCGTCAGAAGCGGGAATACGCAGTATTTT
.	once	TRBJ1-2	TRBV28	CASSPRAYGYTF	TGTGCCAGCAGCCCCCGGGCTTATGGCTACACCTTC
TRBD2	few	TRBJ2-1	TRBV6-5	CASRISGGNYNEQFF	TGTGCCAGCAGGATTAGCGGGGGGAATTACAATGAGCAGTTCTTC
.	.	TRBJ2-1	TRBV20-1	CSARGGMGSNEQFF	TGCAGTGCTAGGGGCGGGATGGGGTCCAATGAGCAGTTCTTC
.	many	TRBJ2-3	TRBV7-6	CASSFASTDTQYF	TGTGCCAGCAGCTTTGCGAGCACAGATACGCAGTATTTT